The rows below give T cell receptor beta chains drawn from one sample of a study of CXCR3-negative and CXCR3-positive naive CD8 T cells. TCRdb re-called the 5' RACE reads; every CDR3 protein appears as one record, without DNA. The repertoire shows about 98,000 distinct CDR3 sequences; the top ten hold 1.1%. The sample was naive CXCR3+ CD8+ T cells from blood. All receptors come from a human donor in good health. Some clones in this sample may be carry-over from other donors' samples. Each CDR3 is given with its conserved first and last residue.

cdr3_length j_call v_call cdr3_aa
15 TRBJ2-2 TRBV20-1 CSARDPGPYTGELFF
15 TRBJ2-1 TRBV21-1 CASSKGGTTLYEQFF
14 TRBJ2-7 TRBV9 CASSVRGGTYEQYF
15 TRBJ2-3 TRBV6-4 CASSESGGATDTQYF
13 TRBJ2-2 TRBV18 CASSPPYTGELFF
14 TRBJ2-7 TRBV28 CASSGREAPYEQYF
13 TRBJ2-3 TRBV12-3/TRBV12-4 CASSRDYPDTQYF
14 TRBJ2-2 TRBV27 CASTVSSHTGELFF
13 TRBJ1-2 TRBV7-9 CASSSGVNYGYTF
14 TRBJ2-7 TRBV20-1 CSARDLAAHYEQYF
15 TRBJ2-2 TRBV14 CASSPTGRNTGELFF
15 TRBJ2-5 TRBV4-1 CASSHVTGNQETQYF
15 TRBJ2-1 TRBV12-3/TRBV12-4 CASSPTSGRANEQFF
15 TRBJ1-2 TRBV7-6 CASSSETGGLDGYTF
15 TRBJ1-1 TRBV29-1 CSVDDLQGMNTEAFF
15 TRBJ1-1 TRBV6-2/TRBV6-3 CASSTRDRLNTEAFF